This passage covers 17 T cell receptor beta chains from one sample sequenced in a study of CD8+CD57+ T cells in acquired aplastic anemia. Flow cytometry had shown expanded CD8+CD57+ cells in the patients chosen for sequencing. Investigators profiled TCR beta VDJ and CDR3 from genomic DNA template. TCRdb independently ran MiXCR on the reads; one entry per CDR3 protein. The sample carries about 180,000 distinct CDR3 sequences, 40% to 50% recorded once. Sequencing was carried out using sorted CD4+, CD8+, or CD8+CD57+ T cells (not recorded which) from PBMCs. The receptors derive from a human donor with aplastic anemia.

The J gene is TRBJ2-5, the V gene TRBV7-9, with 10 bases fitting TRBD2. V trimming: 4 bases; J trimming: 4 bases; junction bases outside the gene matches: 9. The length of the CDR3 is 16 residues. Germline V gene data show CDR1 as SEHNR and CDR2 as FQNEAQ (reference sequence). The CDR3 loop is CASSYGIAGGRETQYF. CDR3 in DNA: TGTGCCAGCAGCTACGGGATAGCGGGGGGCCGAGAGACCCAGTACTTC.

This clonotype was recorded a few times. This could be a read error, since a much larger clone is one nucleotide away. The V gene is TRBV12-3 or TRBV12-4, the J gene TRBJ2-1; D is possibly TRBD2 (7 bases). CDR3 length equals 15 residues. For the CDR3, the DNA is TGTGCCAGCAGGACTCGGGGGGCGCTCTACAATGAGCAGTCCTTC. It translates to CASRTRGALYNEQSF.

This clonotype was found many times. The gene calls are TRBV5-1 and TRBJ1-1; weak D call: TRBD1 (5 bases). Germline loops: CDR1 SGHRS, CDR2 YFSETQ. V lost 2 bases to trimming and J lost 0 bases, with 11 bases between them. There are 15 residues in the CDR3. The CDR3 sequence: CASSFLRGVNTEAFF. DNA for the CDR3: TGCGCCAGCAGCTTCCTTCGGGGGGTGAACACTGAAGCTTTCTTT.

The rearrangement links TRBV15 to TRBJ2-7; D is perhaps TRBD1 (6 bases). This CDR3 region has 17 residues. V was shortened by 0 bases and J by 2 bases, with 17 bases between the two germline ends. From germline, CDR1 is LNHNV and CDR2 YYDKDF (reference sequence). The CDR3 bases are TGTGCCACCAGCAGAGAAGATCAGGGGCTTCGACCCTACGAGCAGTACTTC. Protein sequence: CATSREDQGLRPYEQYF.

The sample holds many counts of this clonotype. The chain employs TRBV7-2 and TRBJ2-1; 9 bases agree with TRBD2. Germline V gene data show CDR1 as SGHTA and CDR2 as FQGNSA. The CDR3 runs to 15 residues. V lost 1 base, J lost 5 bases, and 3 bases stayed unmatched. The CDR3 DNA reads as TGTGCCAGCAGCTTAGATAGCGGGGGACACAATGAGCAGTTCTTC. Translating gives CASSLDSGGHNEQFF.

This clonotype was counted at least ten times. The chain carries TRBV2 and TRBJ2-1; 7 bases match TRBD2. This CDR3 has 16 amino acids. Germline lookup yields CDR1 SNHLY and CDR2 FYNNEI. The V segment lost 4 bases and the J segment 2 bases; nucleotides outside the gene matches: 8. In DNA, the CDR3 is TGTGCCAGCAGTGCCCGTCTAGCGGCAACCTACAATGAGCAGTTCTTC. Translated, it gives CASSARLAATYNEQFF.

This clonotype showed up many times. This sequence joins TRBV9 and TRBJ1-1; D may be TRBD1 (6 bases). The ends were cut back, 4 bases at V and 7 bases at J, with 17 bases in the middle. Looked up from germline, CDR1 is SGDLS and CDR2 is YYNGEE. The CDR3 length is 14 residues. The CDR3: CASSSTEGGGEAFF. CDR3 coding DNA: TGTGCCAGCAGCTCTACCGAGGGGGGAGGTGAAGCTTTCTTT.

A few counts support this clonotype. The genes are TRBV10-3 and TRBJ2-7, with 9 bases identical to TRBD1. CDR3 length equals 15 residues. V lost 9 bases and J lost 2; bases outside the gene matches: 11. Germline V lookup: CDR1 ENHRY, CDR2 SYGVKD. CDR3 protein: CAIVESGTGTYEQYF. In DNA, the CDR3 is TGTGCCATTGTAGAATCTGGGACAGGGACCTACGAGCAGTACTTC.

The rearrangement joins TRBV9 to TRBJ1-2, with a tentative D call TRBD1 (6 bases). The CDR3 contains 12 residues. CDR1 and CDR2 (germline): SGDLS, YYNGEE. Trimming pared 3 bases from V and 6 bases from J, leaving 9 bases between. CDR3 DNA: TGTGCCAGCAGCGGTACAGGGAATGGCTACACCTTC. Its protein is CASSGTGNGYTF. The full variable domain, rest sourced from reference TRBV9 and TRBJ1-2, is DSGVTQTPKHLITATGQRVTLRCSPRSGDLSVYWYQQSLDQGLQFLIQYYNGEERAKGNILERFSAQQFPDLHSELNLSSLELGDSALYFCASSGTGNGYTFGSGTRLTVV.

This clonotype showed up many times. The chain combines TRBV4-1 with TRBJ2-2, with 8 bases matching TRBD1. The CDR3 is made up of 16 amino acids. Germline V lookup: CDR1 MGHRA, CDR2 YSYEKL. The J segment lost 4 bases and the V segment lost 0 bases, leaving 4 bases of the junction unmatched. CDR3 region: CASSQDLDRVTGELFF. The CDR3 region has the DNA TGCGCCAGCAGCCAAGATCTGGACAGGGTCACCGGGGAGCTGTTTTTT.

V gene TRBV27 combines with J gene TRBJ2-4, with D perhaps being TRBD1 or TRBD2 (5 bases each). CDR1 is MNHEY, CDR2 SMNVEV, per germline (reference sequence). The CDR3 consists of 14 residues. The V end lost 3 bases, the J end lost 4 bases, and 10 bases lay between the germline ends. CDR3 region: CASSLGVMKNIQYF. Written as DNA, the CDR3 is TGTGCCAGCAGTTTGGGGGTCATGAAAAACATTCAGTACTTC.

In regard to this clonotype: Just one base apart from a much larger clone, this may be a read error. The gene calls are TRBV5-8 and TRBJ2-7, with 12 bases aligning to TRBD2. CDR1 and CDR2 (germline): SGHTS, YDEGEE. This CDR3 is 14 amino acids long. DNA of the CDR3: TGTGCCAGCAGCCCAGGACTAGCGGGGAACGAGCGGTACTTC. It encodes CASSPGLAGNERYF.

This chain links TRBV2 with TRBJ1-4; the D is unclear. This CDR3 has 13 amino acids. Germline values: CDR1 SNHLY, CDR2 FYNNEI. The germline V and J ends were trimmed by 2 bases and 8 bases, with 9 bases remaining between them. The CDR3 DNA reads as TGTGCCAGCAGTGAAACTAGGACCGAAAAACTGTTTTTT. This gives the protein CASSETRTEKLFF.

This clonotype appeared many times. The rearrangement links TRBV20-1 to TRBJ2-3, with a possible D match to TRBD1 (6 bases). V was clipped by 3 bases and J by 3 bases, with 16 bases between them. CDR1 and CDR2 from the germline V gene are DFQATT and SNEGSKA (reference sequence). CDR3 length: 15 amino acids. Here the CDR3 DNA reads TGCAGTGCTAGGTCGGCCAGGGGTTTAACAGATACGCAGTATTTT. The encoded protein is CSARSARGLTDTQYF.

This clonotype was detected ten times or more. V usage is TRBV12-3 or TRBV12-4 and J usage is TRBJ2-7; tentatively, D is TRBD1 (5 bases). Trimming took 6 bases from V and 5 from J, leaving 11 bases between them. The CDR3 length is 12 residues. This chain's CDR3 is CASSRSGNEQYF. The CDR3 region has the DNA TGTGCCAGCAGCCGTTCAGGGAACGAGCAGTACTTC.

This clonotype was seen at least ten times. The chain recombines TRBV7-9 with TRBJ1-4; no clear D. This CDR3 is 15 amino acids long. V dropped 5 bases and J dropped 3 bases, with 13 bases sitting between them. The germline gives CDR1 SEHNR, CDR2 FQNEAQ (reference sequence). CDR3 region: CASSLTWESNEKLFF. The DNA of the CDR3 is TGTGCCAGCAGCCTAACCTGGGAGTCTAATGAAAAACTGTTTTTT.

This clonotype has a count of ten or more. An end of the junction differs from the germline gene, which may be a read error. This chain joins TRBV5-1 and TRBJ1-2; 7 bases fit TRBD1. The CDR3 is 13 amino acids. Germline values: CDR1 SGHRS, CDR2 YFSETQ. CDR3: CASSPDRDYGYTF. In DNA form, the CDR3 reads TGTGCCAGCAGCCCCGACAGGGACTATGGCTACACCTTC.